This T cell receptor (beta chain) is from a study of naive and memory T cell subsets. Study outcomes and limitations: TCR transcript changes with activation or differentiation may affect this RNA method.

This clonotype was found many times. The antigen is not known. Ligated cDNA underwent four rounds of PCR with nested alpha and beta constant region primers and SP2. One entry per CDR3 protein results from TCRdb running MiXCR on the UMI-ligation and nested PCR reads. The profile covers about 26,000 distinct CDR3 sequences, with about 5.2% appearing a single time and roughly 6.8% taken by the ten largest. An oligonucleotide containing a UMI was ligated to the 3' end of TCR cDNA. Germline-derived CDR1 and CDR2 are DFQATT and SNEGSKA (reference sequence). This CDR3 contains 14 residues. The J segment lost 0 bases and the V segment lost 4 bases, leaving 4 bases of the junction unmatched.

The specimen sequenced was blood. This sequence originates from an adult in good health. The chain recombines TRBV20-1 with TRBJ2-7, with 9 nucleotides matching TRBD2. Written as DNA, the CDR3 is TGCAGTGCTAATAGCGGGAGCCACTCCTACGAGCAGTACTTC. Protein: CSANSGSHSYEQYF.